Listed here are 19 T cell receptor beta chains from one sample, sequenced in a study of cytomegalovirus exposure and HLA in healthy donors. Primers for the PCR totalled 60 Vbeta and 13 Jbeta. Sequencing was performed with immunoSEQ multiplex PCR; in TCRdb, only in-frame clones are kept and a portion is missing. Of more than 150,000 clones in the sample, roughly 87% were seen once. Specimen: PBMCs. These receptors were taken from a man between 50 and 59 years old in good health and CMV-seronegative.

The V call is TRBV7-9, the J call TRBJ2-7, with 11 bases identical to TRBD1. J gave up 6 bases and V 4 bases, and 8 bases lay outside the gene matches. Germline CDR1 is SEHNR and CDR2 is FQNEAQ (reference sequence). CDR3 length: 15 amino acids. In DNA, the CDR3 is TGTGCCAGCAGCTCATGGGACAGGGGGATTCGCGAGCAGTACTTC. Protein product: CASSSWDRGIREQYF. The full variable domain, rest sourced from reference TRBV7-9 and TRBJ2-7, is DTGVSQNPRHKITKRGQNVTFRCDPISEHNRLYWYRQTLGQGPEFLTYFQNEAQLEKSRLLSDRFSAERPKGSFSTLEIQRTEQGDSAMYLCASSSWDRGIREQYFGPGTRLTVT.

V gene TRBV27 combines with J gene TRBJ2-2, with a possible D match to TRBD2 (6 bases). V was trimmed by 2 bases and J by 2 bases, leaving 12 bases between them. This CDR3 comprises 16 residues. CDR1 is MNHEY and CDR2 is SMNVEV in the germline V gene (reference sequence). CDR3 protein: CASSLRRDFNTGELFF. DNA of the CDR3: TGTGCCAGCAGTTTACGCCGGGACTTTAACACCGGGGAGCTGTTTTTT.

The chain's CDR3 is CAWSSRPHEEQYF. In nucleotides, the CDR3 is TGTGCCTGGAGTTCACGCCCCCATGAGGAGCAGTACTTC. The V call is TRBV30, the J call TRBJ2-7; unclear D gene. The V gene's germline CDR1 is GTSNPN and CDR2 SVGIG (reference sequence). Trimming cost V 2 bases and J 7 bases, with 15 bases left between them. The CDR3 has 13 amino acids. The full variable domain, in which reference TRBV30 and TRBJ2-7 provide the parts outside the CDR3, is SQTIHQWPATLVQPVGSPLSLECTVEGTSNPNLYWYRQAAGRGLQLLFYSVGIGQISSEVPQNLSASRPQDRQFILSSKKLLLSDSGFYLCAWSSRPHEEQYFGPGTRLTVT.

The chain combines TRBV2 with TRBJ2-7; D is possibly TRBD1 (5 bases). Germline V gene sequence: CDR1 SNHLY, CDR2 FYNNEI. V was pared by 3 bases and J by 3 bases, with 9 bases between. This CDR3 spans 13 amino acids. CDR3 coding DNA: TGTGCCAGCAGTGATCAGGGCAACTACGAGCAGTACTTC. Translation gives CASSDQGNYEQYF.

CDR3 bases: TGTGCCAGCAGTCACCCAACTTACAGGGAACTACAAGAGACCCAGTACTTC. Translation: CASSHPTYRELQETQYF. J is TRBJ2-5 and V is TRBV27; D possibly corresponds to TRBD1 (6 bases). Trimming left V 5 bases short and J 2 bases short, with 21 bases between. CDR1 and CDR2 (germline): MNHEY, SMNVEV (reference sequence). The CDR3 has 17 residues.

There are a few counts of this clone. The chain couples TRBV4-3 to TRBJ1-2; D might be TRBD1 (6 bases). V was trimmed by 0 bases and J by 7 bases, leaving 21 bases between them. CDR3 size: 17 residues. In germline, CDR1 is LGHNA, CDR2 YSLEER. Here the CDR3 DNA reads TGCGCCAGCAGCCAAGATCCTCGCGGGGGCGGTTTCGGTGGCTACACCTTC. Residues: CASSQDPRGGGFGGYTF.

The rearrangement links TRBV7-9 to TRBJ1-6; D gene unclear. V was trimmed by 3 bases and J by 6 bases, leaving 12 bases between them. The CDR3 spans 15 residues. The germline gives CDR1 SEHNR, CDR2 FQNEAQ (reference sequence). The CDR3 DNA reads as TGTGCCAGCAGCTTTGGGTTAGGAGGTAATTCACCCCTCCACTTT. Translation gives CASSFGLGGNSPLHF.

This rearrangement joins TRBV7-6 to TRBJ1-4, with D unclear. The CDR3 has 16 amino acids. V lost 5 bases to trimming and J lost 3 bases, with 16 bases between them. Germline values: CDR1 SGHVS, CDR2 FNYEAQ. CDR3 in amino acids: CASSPHRSGANEKLFF. The CDR3 DNA is TGTGCCAGCAGCCCCCACCGGAGCGGGGCTAATGAAAAACTGTTTTTT.

The chain has TRBV19 and TRBJ1-6; D remains unclear. Trimming pared 2 bases from V and 13 bases from J, leaving 12 bases between. Germline V lookup: CDR1 LNHDA, CDR2 SQIVND (reference sequence). This CDR3 has 13 amino acids. The DNA of the CDR3 is TGTGCCAGTAGTATATCTGCGGGCAGGCCCCTCCACTTT. Translation gives CASSISAGRPLHF.

This clone showed up just once. J is TRBJ1-4 and V is TRBV27, with no clear D. This CDR3 has 14 residues. The germline V and J ends were trimmed by 5 bases and 0 bases, with 7 bases remaining between them. CDR1 is MNHEY, CDR2 SMNVEV, per germline (reference sequence). This CDR3 is CASSRGATNEKLFF. CDR3 sequence (DNA): TGTGCCAGCAGTCGCGGGGCAACTAATGAAAAACTGTTTTTT. Supplemented by reference TRBV27 and TRBJ1-4, the full variable domain reads EAQVTQNPRYLITVTGKKLTVTCSQNMNHEYMSWYRQDPGLGLRQIYYSMNVEVTDKGDVPEGYKVSRKEKRNFPLILESPSPNQTSLYFCASSRGATNEKLFFGSGTQLSVL.

This chain connects TRBV9 to TRBJ1-5, with D possibly being TRBD1 (5 bases). The germline gives CDR1 SGDLS, CDR2 YYNGEE. There are 15 residues in the CDR3. Trimming took off 3 bases at V and 4 bases at J, with 14 bases between the two ends. CDR3 protein: CASSAGLPPNQPQHF. The CDR3 DNA follows: TGTGCCAGCAGCGCGGGACTTCCACCGAATCAGCCCCAGCATTTT.

The V call is TRBV14, the J call TRBJ1-2; possibly TRBD1 for D (5 bases). V shed 2 bases and J shed 3 bases, with 13 bases lying between them. Germline-derived CDR1 and CDR2 are SGHDN and FVKESK. There are 15 residues in the CDR3. The CDR3, as DNA: TGTGCCAGCAGCCAACTTCAGGGTAACGACTATGGCTACACCTTC. Encoded protein: CASSQLQGNDYGYTF.

This clone was detected only once. The V call is TRBV18, the J call TRBJ2-5; no definite D call. The J call may be faulty, since TRBJ2-7 better matches the DNA end. Germline CDR1 is KGHSH and CDR2 is LQKENI. The CDR3 sequence is 14 residues long. The CDR3 is CASSPPSNSYEQYF. The CDR3 nucleotides are TGTGCCAGCTCACCACCGTCCAACTCCTACGAGCAGTACTTC.

The chain employs TRBV10-3 and TRBJ2-7; the D gene is possibly TRBD2 (5 bases). The germline V and J ends were trimmed by 6 bases and 0 bases, with 12 bases remaining between them. The CDR3 has 14 residues. Germline-derived CDR1 and CDR2 are ENHRY and SYGVKD. This chain's CDR3 is CAISEDSSSYEQYF. Written as DNA, the CDR3 is TGTGCCATCAGCGAGGACTCCTCCTCCTACGAGCAGTACTTC.

This CDR3 is CSAPRYSEAYEQYF. The CDR3 DNA sequence: TGCAGCGCCCCCCGTTATAGTGAAGCCTACGAGCAGTACTTC. V is TRBV29-1 and J is TRBJ2-5; D remains unclear. The end of the DNA fits TRBJ2-7 better, so the J call may be wrong. The CDR3 is made up of 14 amino acids. Germline V gene data show CDR1 as SQVTM and CDR2 as ANQGSEA.

This clone was seen more than once but under ten times. The rearrangement uses TRBV7-9 and TRBJ2-1; TRBD2 agrees at 7 bases. After removal of 5 bases from V and 4 bases from J, the junction contained 11 bases not matched to a gene. CDR1 and CDR2 from the germline V gene are SEHNR and FQNEAQ (reference sequence). This CDR3 has 16 residues. The CDR3 loop reads CASSRLYGGSYNEQFF. In DNA, the CDR3 is TGTGCCAGCAGCCGCCTCTATGGCGGGAGTTACAATGAGCAGTTCTTC.

The chain combines TRBV25-1 with TRBJ2-7, with a tentative D call TRBD2 (6 bases). V was cut by 3 bases and J by 7 bases, with 16 bases left in between. CDR1 is MGHDK and CDR2 is SYGVNS in the germline V gene. CDR3 size: 14 residues. CDR3 nucleotide sequence: TGTGCCAGCAGTGAGACCGCCCGGAGGGGAGAGCAGTACTTC. This gives the protein CASSETARRGEQYF.

V usage is TRBV5-5 and J usage is TRBJ1-1; TRBD1 agrees at 8 bases. This CDR3 region has 15 residues. Germline V gene lookup returns CDR1 SGHKS and CDR2 YYEKEE (reference sequence). The V and J ends lost 4 bases and 6 bases, in that order; junction bases with no gene match: 11. The CDR3 bases are TGTGCCAGCAGCACCTCGACAGGGGTAAGAGCTGAAGCTTTCTTT. It encodes CASSTSTGVRAEAFF. The variable domain in full, completed from reference TRBV5-5 and TRBJ1-1, reads DAGVTQSPTHLIKTRGQQVTLRCSPISGHKSVSWYQQVLGQGPQFIFQYYEKEERGRGNFPDRFSARQFPNYSSELNVNALLLGDSALYLCASSTSTGVRAEAFFGQGTRLTVV.

The chain carries TRBV7-9 and TRBJ2-7; a weak D match, TRBD1 (8 bases). The V gene's germline CDR1 is SEHNR and CDR2 FQNEAQ (reference sequence). The V end was cut by 4 bases, the J end by 2 bases, with 27 bases between. The CDR3 runs to 19 residues. The CDR3 sequence: CASSSIGGGWGTGPYEQYF. The CDR3 coding sequence is TGTGCCAGCAGCTCCATAGGGGGGGGGTGGGGGACAGGTCCCTACGAGCAGTACTTC.